This T cell receptor (beta chain) stems from a study of blood T cells in healthy people across ages. V lost 2 bases to trimming and J lost 4 bases, with 14 bases between them. CDR3 length: 15 amino acids. The germline gives CDR1 SGHTA, CDR2 FQGNSA. A single count supports this clonotype. With a J-beta primer mix and a sample-barcoded 5' primer, a second PCR ran about 6 to 11 cycles. TCRdb fed the 5' RACE reads into MiXCR, producing one record per CDR3 protein. The repertoire includes around 1,500,000 distinct CDR3 sequences, roughly 30% of them detected once, and 7.7% sits in the top ten. The J gene is TRBJ1-1, the V gene TRBV7-2; the D gene is possibly TRBD1 (5 bases). The source is a woman in her 30s in good health. The sequenced sample was blood. The chain's CDR3 is CASSLLQVVGTEAFF. The DNA of the CDR3 is TGTGCCAGCAGCTTATTACAGGTTGTGGGCACTGAAGCTTTCTTT. The whole variable domain, remainder taken from reference TRBV7-2 and TRBJ1-1, is GAGVSQSPSNKVTEKGKDVELRCDPISGHTALYWYRQSLGQGLEFLIYFQGNSAPDKSGLPSDRFSAERTGGSVSTLTIQRTQQEDSAVYLCASSLLQVVGTEAFFGQGTRLTVV.